One and the same sample provided the 18 T cell receptor beta chains below, sequenced in a study of breast tumors, draining lymph nodes, adjacent tissues. From the multiplex PCR reads, TCRdb called clonotypes with MiXCR, one entry per CDR3 protein. The sample consists of 290,000 or so distinct CDR3 sequences, roughly 30% of them appearing once. Breast cancer patients provided tissue from their axillary draining lymph nodes. The source material was axillary lymph node tissue. These receptor sequences come from a female donor with breast cancer. Some clones in this sample may be carry-over from other donors' samples.

This clonotype was picked up a small number of times. The rearrangement uses TRBV5-6 and TRBJ2-5, with a possible D match to TRBD2 (6 bases). This CDR3 spans 15 amino acids. Between the trimmed V and J ends, which lost 0 bases and 2 bases, there was a span of 11 bases. CDR1 is SGHDT, CDR2 YYEEEE, per germline. The CDR3 coding sequence is TGTGCCAGCAGCTTGGGGCTAGCGTCTCAAGAGACCCAGTACTTC. Its translation: CASSLGLASQETQYF.

This clonotype was counted ten times or more. The chain recombines TRBV7-9 with TRBJ2-2, with a possible D match to TRBD2 (6 bases). CDR3 size: 13 residues. Per the germline V gene, CDR1 is SEHNR and CDR2 is FQNEAQ (reference sequence). Trimming removed 4 bases at V and 5 bases at J, with 8 bases between. The CDR3 region is CASSSGVTGELFF. The DNA for the CDR3 is TGTGCCAGCAGCTCGGGAGTGACCGGGGAGCTGTTTTTT.

This clonotype was observed many times. The chain carries TRBV10-3 and TRBJ2-2; no clear D. CDR3 length: 15 residues. CDR1 and CDR2 from the germline V gene are ENHRY and SYGVKD. Deletions cut 4 bases from V and 3 bases from J, with 12 bases between. The CDR3: CAISGSQVDTGELFF. As DNA, the CDR3 is TGTGCCATCAGTGGATCTCAGGTGGACACCGGGGAGCTGTTTTTT.

This clonotype came up many times. V is TRBV30 and J is TRBJ2-7, with unresolved D. The CDR3 extends over 13 amino acids. From germline, CDR1 is GTSNPN and CDR2 SVGIG (reference sequence). The ends were cut back, 0 bases at V and 3 bases at J, with 9 bases in the middle. The CDR3 bases are TGTGCCTGGAGTGTCACAGCCGGCTACGAGCAGTACTTC. Translation: CAWSVTAGYEQYF. Full variable domain (outside the CDR3, taken from reference TRBV30 and TRBJ2-7): SQTIHQWPATLVQPVGSPLSLECTVEGTSNPNLYWYRQAAGRGLQLLFYSVGIGQISSEVPQNLSASRPQDRQFILSSKKLLLSDSGFYLCAWSVTAGYEQYFGPGTRLTVT.

The chain links TRBV2 to TRBJ1-2; the D is unclear. Germline values: CDR1 SNHLY, CDR2 FYNNEI. V gave up 1 base and J gave up 8 bases, with 11 bases separating them. This CDR3 spans 13 amino acids. The DNA for the CDR3 is TGTGCCAGCAGTGAAGACACCGCCTACGGCTACACCTTC. This codes for CASSEDTAYGYTF.

This clonotype has only a few counts. This may be a read error, as it is one base from a much larger clone. CDR3 amino acids: CSARDPLAWASGANVLTF. DNA of the CDR3: TGCAGTGCTAGAGACCCGCTAGCTTGGGCCTCTGGGGCCAACGTCCTGACTTTC. V usage is TRBV20-1 and J usage is TRBJ2-6, with D possibly matching TRBD2 (5 bases). V lost 0 bases, J lost 0 bases, and 15 bases lay in between. The CDR3 spans 18 residues. Germline CDR1 DFQATT, CDR2 SNEGSKA (reference sequence).

In this sample, this clonotype turned up many times. The chain combines TRBV20-1 with TRBJ1-2; D not resolved. Between the trimmed V and J ends, which lost 3 bases and 6 bases, there was a span of 14 bases. This CDR3 region has 13 residues. Germline CDR1 reads DFQATT; CDR2 reads SNEGSKA (reference sequence). CDR3 DNA: TGCAGTGCTAGCGACGACGGTCCAGATGGCTACACCTTC. Translated, it gives CSASDDGPDGYTF.

About this clonotype itself: A much larger clone is a single base away; this may be a read error. The gene calls are TRBV9 and TRBJ2-7, with TRBD2 matching over 9 bases. CDR3 length: 17 amino acids. With V trimmed by 4 bases and J by 6 bases, 17 bases remained unmatched. In germline, CDR1 is SGDLS, CDR2 YYNGEE. The CDR3 loop reads CASSPLPGAGGYPEQYF. Written as DNA, the CDR3 is TGTGCCAGCAGCCCTCTCCCGGGGGCGGGAGGGTACCCCGAGCAGTACTTC.

This clonotype was seen a single time. The chain joins TRBV2 to TRBJ2-7; TRBD1 might be the D (6 bases). This CDR3 has 14 amino acids. Germline V lookup: CDR1 SNHLY, CDR2 FYNNEI. The V and J ends lost 8 bases and 2 bases respectively, with 16 bases between them. The CDR3 DNA reads TGTGCCAGCGGTTTCACACAGGGCCCCTACGAGCAGTACTTC. Its translation: CASGFTQGPYEQYF.

This clonotype appeared a single time. A much larger clone lies one base from this, so it may be a read error. This rearrangement joins TRBV10-2 to TRBJ2-7; D call uncertain. This CDR3 has 14 residues. Looked up from germline, CDR1 is WSHSY and CDR2 is SAAADI. CDR3 in DNA: TGCGCCAGCAGGGTCGGGTTTTCTACCTACGAGCGGTACTTC. Translating it yields CASRVGFSTYERYF.

In its sample, this clonotype was seen a few times. This chain connects TRBV6-1 to TRBJ2-1; D possibly uses TRBD1 or TRBD2 (5 bases each). CDR1 and CDR2 (germline): MNHNS, SASEGT. V was clipped by 6 bases and J by 4 bases, with 16 bases between them. The CDR3 has 15 amino acids. The CDR3 is CASRRGRPEYNEQFF. The CDR3 DNA is TGTGCCAGCAGACGGGGCAGACCCGAATACAATGAGCAGTTCTTC.

The sample holds many counts of this clonotype. The chain uses TRBV24-1 and TRBJ1-2, with D hard to call. This CDR3 contains 12 residues. From germline, CDR1 is KGHDR and CDR2 SFDVKD. Trimming stripped 3 bases from V and 8 bases from J, with 9 bases between. The CDR3 DNA sequence: TGTGCCACCAGTGATGGTCAGTTAGGCTACACCTTC. Its protein is CATSDGQLGYTF.

This clonotype was seen repeatedly, ten times or more. The chain joins TRBV24-1 to TRBJ2-7, with 8 nucleotides matching TRBD1. CDR3 size: 14 residues. Germline lookup yields CDR1 KGHDR and CDR2 SFDVKD. Unmatched junction bases numbered 6, after V lost 4 bases and J lost 5 bases. The CDR3 here is CATSEQGGRHEQYF. In nucleotides, the CDR3 is TGTGCCACCAGTGAACAGGGGGGTAGGCACGAGCAGTACTTC.

In this sample, this clonotype turned up many times. The chain combines TRBV6-5 with TRBJ1-3; 7 bases match TRBD1. The trim removed 5 bases at V and 0 bases at J, leaving 4 bases unmatched. CDR3 size: 15 residues. Germline CDR1 is MNHEY and CDR2 is SVGAGI. The CDR3 reads CASSRQGPSGNTIYF. As DNA, the CDR3 is TGTGCCAGCAGTAGACAGGGCCCCTCTGGAAACACCATATATTTT.

This chain connects TRBV27 to TRBJ2-1; D possibly corresponds to TRBD2 (6 bases). V lost 2 bases and J 8 bases, leaving 13 bases between the germline ends. CDR3 length equals 14 residues. Germline values: CDR1 MNHEY, CDR2 SMNVEV (reference sequence). The CDR3 protein is CASSLKRTGDEQFF. CDR3 nucleotides: TGTGCCAGCAGTTTAAAGAGGACGGGAGATGAGCAGTTCTTC.

The chain is built from TRBV18 and TRBJ2-7, with 8 positions matching TRBD2. Trimming at V came to 6 bases and at J to 5 bases, leaving 6 bases not matched to a gene. CDR3 length: 13 residues. Germline V gene lookup returns CDR1 KGHSH and CDR2 LQKENI. CDR3 coding DNA: TGTGCCAGCTCCCGAAGCGGGAGAGACGAGCAGTACTTC. Amino acid sequence: CASSRSGRDEQYF.

This clonotype was observed a few times. The chain recombines TRBV6-1 with TRBJ2-5; 8 positions agree with TRBD2. The junction had 14 bases not matched to a gene; V was cut back by 6 bases and J by 5 bases. Per the germline V gene, CDR1 is MNHNS and CDR2 is SASEGT. The CDR3 extends over 16 amino acids. CDR3 coding DNA: TGTGCCAGCAGCCTCTTAGCGGGGAGTTTTCTTGAGACCCAGTACTTC. Protein: CASSLLAGSFLETQYF.

This clonotype was recorded at least ten times. The chain uses TRBV29-1 and TRBJ2-3; 12 nucleotides align to TRBD2. In germline, CDR1 is SQVTM, CDR2 ANQGSEA. The CDR3 has 15 residues. V lost 1 base and J lost 4; bases outside the gene matches: 3. CDR3 amino acids: CSVEGLAGGADTQYF. The CDR3 DNA follows: TGCAGCGTTGAAGGCCTAGCGGGAGGGGCAGATACGCAGTATTTT.